This T cell receptor (beta chain) was sequenced during a study of T cells in Graves' hyperthyroidism and ophthalmopathy. Study results and limitations: Most clonotypes expanded in thyroid above 0.001 were likewise present in blood. With a median lead of around 6.7 months before onset, the model predicted ophthalmopathy.

A NOSPECS grade of at least 4, a Clinical Activity Score of at least 3 and duration under 3 months were recorded in ophthalmopathy patients. The source material, RNA transcripts, was used to amplify TCR beta CDR3 regions. The HTBI primer set served for first-round RT-PCR of the TCR CDR3. Via MiXCR, TCRdb re-called the multiplex PCR reads, giving one row per CDR3 protein. The sample yields around 600,000 distinct CDR3 sequences, more than 15% seen once. This clonotype was counted many times. Its matching antigen is unknown. This CDR3 is 15 amino acids long. Trimming removed 6 bases at V and 6 bases at J, with 15 bases between.

Sequenced: blood. The V gene is TRBV12-3 or TRBV12-4, the J gene TRBJ1-6; D perhaps matches TRBD1 (5 bases). The source is a woman between 40 and 50 years old with Graves' ophthalmopathy. This CDR3 reads CASRSSGPSNSPLHF. In DNA form, the CDR3 reads TGTGCCAGCAGATCGTCAGGGCCTAGTAATTCACCCCTCCACTTT.